This T cell receptor beta chain derives from a study of blood T cell repertoires in COVID-19. Under the authors' procedure: Estimation of nucleated cell counts relied on the amplification of reference gene primers. Produced via immunoSEQ multiplex PCR; TCRdb's table is partial and in-frame only. The DNA gave D and trimming, while V, J and clone size come from that table. The data contain 200,000 to 250,000 clones, approximately 80% of them singletons. This CDR3 has 13 amino acids. Germline V gene sequence: CDR1 SQVTM, CDR2 ANQGSEA. The ends were cut back, 4 bases at V and 2 bases at J, with 6 bases in the middle.

The receptor was isolated from a woman of 80 years or more with COVID-19, enrolled during active disease. Sequencing used peripheral blood. The J gene is TRBJ2-6, the V gene TRBV29-1, with D perhaps matching TRBD1 (5 bases). The CDR3 coding sequence is TGCAGCGTTGCCAGGGCTGGGGCCAACGTCCTGACTTTC. It encodes CSVARAGANVLTF.